A selection of T cell receptor beta chains follows, all from one sample in a study of shared clonotypes between healthy human individuals. Some clones are missing from TCRdb's copy, which holds only in-frame ones; the method was immunoSEQ multiplex PCR. The sample includes about 1.1 million clones, around 78% of them seen just once. The source material was memory CD4+ T cells from PBMCs. These receptor sequences come from a man aged 18 to 29 in good health. Some clones in this sample may be carry-over from other donors' samples. Both conserved end residues are part of each CDR3. The D gene is left open where the match is weak. Not every row has a clone size; where given, it reads once, few, many or a size class.

v_gene	j_gene	abundance	d_gene	CDR3nt	CDR3aa
TRBV5-1	TRBJ1-5	.	.	TGCGCCAGCAGCTTGGGCCCGCAGACAGATAATCAGCCCCAGCATTTT	CASSLGPQTDNQPQHF
TRBV5-4	TRBJ2-7	.	.	TGTGCCAGCAGCCAAGTTTCACGGGATGCCTACGAGCAGTACTTC	CASSQVSRDAYEQYF
TRBV5-1	TRBJ2-7	few	.	TGCGCCAGCAGCTTGGCCGTGGGCGAGCAGTACTTC	CASSLAVGEQYF
TRBV25-1	TRBJ1-1	.	.	TGTGCCAGCAGTGAATCCCCCCCCGGGGTTACTGAAGCTTTCTTT	CASSESPPGVTEAFF
TRBV4-3	TRBJ1-2	.	TRBD1	TGCGCCAGCAGCCAGGGGACAGGGGAGTGGGGCTATGGCTACACCTTC	CASSQGTGEWGYGYTF
TRBV7-9	TRBJ1-1	.	.	TGTGCCAGCAGCTTCACGACAGACACTGAAGCTTTCTTT	CASSFTTDTEAFF
TRBV28	TRBJ1-4	.	TRBD1	TGTGCCATTCTCCCGGGACAGGGGACAAAACTGTTTTTT	CAILPGQGTKLFF
TRBV28	TRBJ1-1	.	.	TGTGCCAGCAGTTTAGGTGCCACCTTTCAGGAGGGCGCTGAAGCTTTCTTT	CASSLGATFQEGAEAFF
TRBV10-3	TRBJ1-5	.	TRBD1	TGTGCCATCAGTGATCAAGAGGGGGCCCGGTCTTATAGCAATCAGCCCCAGCATTTT	CAISDQEGARSYSNQPQHF
TRBV29-1	TRBJ1-2	.	.	TGCAGCGTTGAGGAGGGTGGCTACACCTTC	CSVEEGGYTF
TRBV5-1	TRBJ2-7	.	.	TGCGCCAGCAGCCAAGGGATGGGGCTAGGAGAGCAGTACTTC	CASSQGMGLGEQYF
TRBV19	TRBJ1-1	.	TRBD1	TGTGCCAGTAGTGCGGACAGGGGGAACACTGAAGCTTTCTTT	CASSADRGNTEAFF
TRBV14	TRBJ1-2	.	.	TGTGCCAGCAGCCAAGGTGGCAGAACCTATGGCTACACCTTC	CASSQGGRTYGYTF
TRBV28	TRBJ2-7	.	TRBD2	TGTGCCAGCAGTCTACGGACTAGCGGGAGTTACGAGCAGTACTTC	CASSLRTSGSYEQYF
TRBV6-1	TRBJ2-7	.	.	TGTGCCAGCAGTGACTATGTCGGTCGGTCAGGGGCCTACGAGCAGTACTTC	CASSDYVGRSGAYEQYF
TRBV6-1	TRBJ1-5	.	.	TGTGCCAGCAGTGAAGCGCAGACGGGAAATCAGCCCCAGCATTTT	CASSEAQTGNQPQHF
TRBV5-1	TRBJ2-3	.	.	TGCGCCAGCTCCGTTAGCTCCGATACGCAGTATTTT	CASSVSSDTQYF
TRBV5-4	TRBJ1-3	once	.	TGTGCCAGCAGTTCGGGACCGTCCTCTGGAAACACCATATATTTT	CASSSGPSSGNTIYF
TRBV9	TRBJ1-1	.	TRBD1	TGTGCCAGAGGGAGGGGGCGCAACACTGAAGCTTTCTTT	CARGRGRNTEAFF
TRBV21-1	TRBJ2-2	once	.	TGTGCCAGCAGCAAATGGGGACTAGCGGGAGTTTGGGTCGGGGAGCTGTTTTTT	CASSKWGLAGVWVGELFF
TRBV2	TRBJ1-2	.	.	TGTGCCAGCAGTGGAAGGGGCAGGACGTATGGCTACACCTTC	CASSGRGRTYGYTF
TRBV7-8	TRBJ2-7	.	TRBD2	TGTGCCAGCAGCTTACGGGTAGCGGGGGACTCCTACGAGCAGTACTTC	CASSLRVAGDSYEQYF
TRBV11-2	TRBJ2-7	.	.	TGTGCCAGCAGCGGAGGACAGTTCGGGGGCGAGCAGTACTTC	CASSGGQFGGEQYF
TRBV28	TRBJ1-5	.	.	TGTGCCAGCAGTTCGACCGACAGTCCACCCCAGCATTTT	CASSSTDSPPQHF
TRBV6-7	TRBJ1-2	many	.	TGTGCCAGCAGTTACTCAGCTCTGGTTTATCGGTATGGCTACACCTTC	CASSYSALVYRYGYTF
TRBV19	TRBJ2-2	.	TRBD1	TGTGCCAGTAGTCTTCGGACAGGGAACACCGGGGAGCTGTTTTTT	CASSLRTGNTGELFF
TRBV10-3	TRBJ2-3	.	.	TGTGCCATCAGTATAGCAGGAGATGGTACAGATACGCAGTATTTT	CAISIAGDGTDTQYF
TRBV6-5	TRBJ1-5	.	TRBD1	TGTGCCAGCCAGGACAGGGCAAGTAGTCAGCCCCAGCATTTT	CASQDRASSQPQHF
TRBV7-2	TRBJ1-1	few	TRBD1	TGTGCCAGCAGCCGTCGACAGGGGGCGTCGAGAGCTGAAGCTTTCTTT	CASSRRQGASRAEAFF
TRBV6-1	TRBJ2-7	.	.	TGTGCCAGCAGTGAGAACAGCCCCGCATCCTACGAGCAGTACTTC	CASSENSPASYEQYF
TRBV5-5	TRBJ2-7	.	TRBD2	TGTGCCAGCAGCTCGGCGGGAGGCCAATACGAGCAGTACTTC	CASSSAGGQYEQYF
TRBV10-1	TRBJ2-1	.	.	TGCGCCAGCAGTGACGGGCAGTTCCCTACGGATGAGCAGTTCTTC	CASSDGQFPTDEQFF
TRBV19	TRBJ2-5	.	TRBD2	TGTGCCAGTAGTATTGGTATAGCGGGAGGTTCCGAGACCCAGTACTTC	CASSIGIAGGSETQYF
TRBV10-3	TRBJ2-2	.	TRBD2	TGTGCCATCAGTCCCGGGACTAGCGGTAACACCGGGGAGCTGTTTTTT	CAISPGTSGNTGELFF
TRBV7-8	TRBJ1-1	.	.	TGTGCCAGCAGCTTGGTAGGGCAGAACACTGAAGCTTTCTTT	CASSLVGQNTEAFF
TRBV20-1	TRBJ2-7	.	.	TGCAGTGCTGACTACTACGAGCAGTACTTC	CSADYYEQYF
TRBV10-3	TRBJ2-3	.	.	TGTGCCATCAGTGCCGGGACACCCAGCACAGATACGCAGTATTTT	CAISAGTPSTDTQYF
TRBV5-1	TRBJ2-2	.	TRBD1	TGCGCCAGCAGCCTGGACAGGGCTTGGGGGGAGCTGTTTTTT	CASSLDRAWGELFF
TRBV10-3	TRBJ1-6	.	.	TGTGCCAAAAAGGGGGGGTCCGGGTCACCCCTCCACTTT	CAKKGGSGSPLHF